This T cell receptor beta chain stems from a study of response to subunit inactivated influenza vaccine. The table lists this clonotype with a few counts. The CDR3 covers 17 residues. Germline trimming cut 6 bases from V and 1 base from J; bases unmatched to any gene: 9. Germline V gives CDR1 SQVTM, CDR2 ANQGSEA. TCRdb re-called the RT-PCR reads with MiXCR, one entry per CDR3 protein. The sample shows approximately 500,000 distinct CDR3 sequences, roughly 25% of them seen only once. A further study also used this sample, focusing on T cells expressing NK-cell markers. That paper notes: 5'RACE template switching with UMIs generated TCR beta cDNA. It was sorted CD3+CD56-NKG2C+, CD3+CD56+NKG2C- and CD3+CD56+NKG2C+ T cells that provided the TCR beta repertoires. HCMV seropositivity marked most of the eight sequenced donors; one was seronegative.

This clonotype was obtained from a man over 45 who received an inactivated influenza vaccine. Source: CD4+ T cells sorted from PBMCs, taken 11 to 12 days after vaccination. The chain has TRBV29-1 and TRBJ2-1, with TRBD2 identical over 13 bases. The CDR3 sequence is CSVRTSGSLGSYNEQFF. CDR3 nucleotide sequence: TGCAGCGTGCGGACTAGCGGGAGCTTGGGATCCTACAATGAGCAGTTCTTC.